A single TCR beta chain is shown here with its context. The entry originates in a study of blood T cells in healthy people across ages. The CDR3 is made up of 18 amino acids. Germline loops: CDR1 LGHDT, CDR2 YNNKEL (reference sequence). The V segment lost 4 bases and the J segment 0 bases; nucleotides outside the gene matches: 14. It was with a sample-barcoded 5' primer and a J-beta primer mix that a second PCR of roughly 7 to 12 cycles was run. TCRdb ran MiXCR on the 5' RACE reads and lists one entry per CDR3 protein. In the table there are fewer than 800,000 distinct CDR3 sequences, about 25% of which are singletons. These same data were also listed under a study on T cells of mothers and their children.

Sequenced material: blood. The sequence was obtained from a boy aged 5-17 years in good health. The V and J genes are TRBV3-1 and TRBJ2-7, with 8 bases aligning to TRBD1. This CDR3 is CASSPIQRGTGGSYEQYF. For the CDR3, the DNA is TGTGCCAGCAGCCCGATCCAAAGGGGTACAGGGGGCTCCTACGAGCAGTACTTC.